This T cell receptor (beta chain) originates from a study of T cell clones after liver transplantation. Study information: A pre-transplant mixed lymphocyte reaction with TCRbeta sequencing defined graft-donor-reactive clones followed in post-transplant blood. Three of eight recipients were HCV-positive; others had non-autoimmune, non-viral indications.

This clone was seen once. What it binds is not known. Study results and limitations: Migration into the graft, not deletion, may explain lost graft donor-reactive T cells.

Per the germline V gene, CDR1 is MDHEN and CDR2 is SYDVKM. V gave up 6 bases and J gave up 5 bases, with 19 bases separating them. The length of the CDR3 is 15 residues. Assay: immunoSEQ multiplex PCR; the TCRdb copy retains only in-frame clones and omits some. The sample records around 75,000 clones, 80% to 85% being singletons. Sequenced material: CD4+ T cells from blood, taken around 50 months after liver transplant. The TCR originated in a human patient who received a liver transplant. Some T cells may trace back to the graft donor. The chain is built from TRBV28 and TRBJ2-5; weak D call: TRBD1 (8 bases). The CDR3 region has the DNA TGTGCCAGCAGCCCACAGGGGGGGAGGGTGGAGACCCAGTACTTC. It translates to CASSPQGGRVETQYF.